This TCR beta chain originates from a study of blood T cell repertoires in COVID-19. The germline V gene encodes CDR1 SEHNR and CDR2 FQNEAQ (reference sequence). Trimming pared 1 base from V and 8 bases from J, leaving 13 bases between. The CDR3 totals 14 residues. Generated by immunoSEQ multiplex PCR, the TCRdb table keeps only in-frame clones and is missing some. The repertoire includes over 200,000 clones, 65% to 85% of them detected once, and roughly 30% sits in the top ten. This receptor was identified in a man between 35 and 55 years old with acute or convalescent COVID-19. The sample was peripheral blood. This rearrangement joins TRBV7-9 to TRBJ2-3; TRBD1 might be the D (6 bases). CDR3 DNA sequence: TGTGCCAGCAGCTTAGACCGACAGGCAGGTACGCAGTATTTT. The encoded protein is CASSLDRQAGTQYF.